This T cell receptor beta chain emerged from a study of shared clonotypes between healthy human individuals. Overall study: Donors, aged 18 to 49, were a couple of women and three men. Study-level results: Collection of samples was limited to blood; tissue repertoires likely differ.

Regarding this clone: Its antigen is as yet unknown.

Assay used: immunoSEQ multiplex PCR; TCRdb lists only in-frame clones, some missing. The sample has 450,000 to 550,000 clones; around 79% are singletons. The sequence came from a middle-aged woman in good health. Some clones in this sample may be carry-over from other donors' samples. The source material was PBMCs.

This CDR3 is CASSLSSVRQETQYF. The CDR3 DNA follows: TGTGCCAGCAGCTTATCCTCTGTCCGACAAGAGACCCAGTACTTC. The V and J genes are TRBV7-9 and TRBJ2-5, with D unresolved. The CDR3 loop spans 15 amino acids. Germline V lookup: CDR1 SEHNR, CDR2 FQNEAQ (reference sequence). With 2 bases removed from V and 2 bases from J, the gap between germline ends came to 12 bases. Complete variable domain (other parts from reference TRBV7-9 and TRBJ2-5): DTGVSQNPRHKITKRGQNVTFRCDPISEHNRLYWYRQTLGQGPEFLTYFQNEAQLEKSRLLSDRFSAERPKGSFSTLEIQRTEQGDSAMYLCASSLSSVRQETQYFGPGTRLLVL.